This T cell receptor beta chain was identified in a study of T cell changes during pregnancy in multiple sclerosis. The germline gives CDR1 MNHNY, CDR2 SVGAGI (reference sequence). Deletions cut 8 bases from V and 2 bases from J, with 16 bases between. This CDR3 region has 15 residues. Only in-frame clones appear in the TCRdb table, and some are missing; sequencing was by immunoSEQ multiplex PCR. The sample lists approximately 30,000 clones, 85% to 90% seen once, with roughly 7.4% in the top ten. This TCR derives from a female donor with multiple sclerosis, enrolled in a pregnancy study. This sequence joins TRBV6-6 and TRBJ1-3; TRBD1 might be the D (6 bases). The specimen comprised CD8+ T cells from peripheral blood mononuclear cells, sampled before pregnancy. This CDR3 reads CASSNRAIPGNTIYF. The CDR3 DNA follows: TGTGCCAGCTCGAACAGGGCCATCCCTGGAAACACCATATATTTT.